These T cell receptor beta chains were read from a single sample in a study of identical twins. TCRdb called the 5' RACE reads again in MiXCR, with one record for every CDR3 protein. The table has approximately 220,000 distinct CDR3 sequences, around 6.8% seen once. The same sample was also used in a study of yellow fever vaccine responses in identical twins.

What was sequenced was memory (CD45RO+) T cells sorted from blood. These TCRs come from a woman between 18 and 30 years old in good health. The CDR3 runs from the conserved cysteine through the conserved F or W. A D gene is named only where the DNA matches it firmly. Some rows have no size entry. The others give once, few or many, or a class for an expanded clone.

many,NA,TRBJ1-2,TRBV9,TGTGCCAGCAGCGTAGTTGGGGGGGTCGGCTACACCTTC,CASSVVGGVGYTF
NA,NA,TRBJ2-3,TRBV7-2,TGTGCCAGCAGCTTAAGGCCCCAGGGCGTGACAGATACGCAGTATTTT,CASSLRPQGVTDTQYF
NA,TRBD2,TRBJ2-1,TRBV7-6,TGTGCCAGCAGCTTCACTAGCGTCTCCTACAATGAGCAGTTCTTC,CASSFTSVSYNEQFF
many,NA,TRBJ2-3,TRBV29-1,TGCAGCGGGGGACTGGCAGATACGCAGTATTTT,CSGGLADTQYF
few,NA,TRBJ2-3,TRBV10-3,TGTGCCATCAGTGCAGGGAGAAGCACAGATACGCAGTATTTT,CAISAGRSTDTQYF
few,NA,TRBJ2-4,TRBV2,TGTGCCAGCAGGGAGGTCAAAAGGGGCATTCAGTACTTC,CASREVKRGIQYF
many,NA,TRBJ2-7,TRBV7-2,TGTGCCAGCAGCTTAGGTGGACTGGGAAACCTCTACGAGCAGTACTTC,CASSLGGLGNLYEQYF
many,NA,TRBJ1-1,TRBV28,TGTGCCAGCAGTTCCCCCACTGAAGCTTTCTTT,CASSSPTEAFF
NA,TRBD1,TRBJ2-2,TRBV4-2,TGTGCCAGCAGCCCTCGTACAGGGGGCGACACCGGGGAGCTGTTTTTT,CASSPRTGGDTGELFF
few,NA,TRBJ2-2,TRBV7-7,TGTGCTAGCAGCTTAGGGACCCCAATGAGCAACGGGGAGCTGTTTTTT,CASSLGTPMSNGELFF
few,NA,TRBJ2-7,TRBV4-2,TGTGCCAGCAGCCAAGTCCAGGGGACTGGGTACGAGCAGTACTTC,CASSQVQGTGYEQYF
NA,NA,TRBJ1-4,TRBV28,TGTGCCAGCAGTTTCCTCCCTCCAGGGAGTGCTAATGAAAAACTGTTTTTT,CASSFLPPGSANEKLFF
few,NA,TRBJ2-3,TRBV20-1,TGCAGTGCTCCCGGCACGGCCAGCACAGATACGCAGTATTTT,CSAPGTASTDTQYF
NA,TRBD1,TRBJ1-2,TRBV20-1,TGCAGTGCTAATCCGGACAGGGAGGCGTATGGCTACACCTTC,CSANPDREAYGYTF
many,NA,TRBJ2-3,TRBV4-3,TGCGCCAGCAGCCTCTGGACGGGCACGGGAACAGATACGCAGTATTTT,CASSLWTGTGTDTQYF
few,NA,TRBJ2-1,TRBV9,TGTGCCAGCAGCGGAAAAAGGGGGGGGAAGGGGACCTACAATGAGCAGTTCTTC,CASSGKRGGKGTYNEQFF
NA,TRBD1,TRBJ2-2,TRBV5-1,TGCGCCAGCAGCTCGGGGACAGGGGGCACCGGGGAGCTGTTTTTT,CASSSGTGGTGELFF
few,TRBD1,TRBJ2-3,TRBV9,TGTGCCAGCAGCGTAAGGGGGCTTACGGGAGATACGCAGTATTTT,CASSVRGLTGDTQYF
few,TRBD1,TRBJ1-2,TRBV20-1,TGCAGTGCTAGGGCCCAGGGGGCTAACTATGGCTACACCTTC,CSARAQGANYGYTF
many,NA,TRBJ1-4,TRBV7-2,TGTGCCAGCAGCTCAGGACAGAAATCTAATGAAAAACTGTTTTTT,CASSSGQKSNEKLFF
NA,NA,TRBJ2-5,TRBV6-2/TRBV6-3,TGTGCCAGCAGTTACTTAGACAGAGAGACCCAGTACTTC,CASSYLDRETQYF
few,NA,TRBJ1-2,TRBV3-1,TGTGCCAGCAGTCAAAGGGACGTGCGACAGAGCTATGGCTACACCTTC,CASSQRDVRQSYGYTF
NA,TRBD1,TRBJ2-6,TRBV5-1,TGCGCCAGCAACCCGGGACAGGGGGCTTCCGGGGCCAACGTCCTGACTTTC,CASNPGQGASGANVLTF
many,NA,TRBJ2-5,TRBV29-1,TGCAGCGTTGAACCCGGACAGCGTCAAGAGACCCAGTACTTC,CSVEPGQRQETQYF
few,NA,TRBJ2-3,TRBV6-1,TGTGCCAGCAGTGAAGTTAAAGACAAAACCTTTTCAGATACGCAGTATTTT,CASSEVKDKTFSDTQYF
few,NA,TRBJ2-7,TRBV9,TGTGCCAGCAGCATCCGACCCGGCGGGGAGCAGTACTTC,CASSIRPGGEQYF
few,NA,TRBJ2-1,TRBV6-1,TGTGCCAGCAGCCGGGCCTCCTACAATGAGCAGTTCTTC,CASSRASYNEQFF
many,NA,TRBJ2-1,TRBV20-1,TGCAGTGTTTCCCGACAGATCTCCTACAATGAGCAGTTCTTC,CSVSRQISYNEQFF
many,TRBD2,TRBJ2-2,TRBV25-1,TGTGCCAGCAGTCCATCCGGGACTAGCGGGATAAACACCGGGGAGCTGTTTTTT,CASSPSGTSGINTGELFF
few,TRBD1,TRBJ2-1,TRBV7-9,TGTGCCAGCAGCATGTCGACAGGGGCCACCTACAATGAGCAGTTCTTC,CASSMSTGATYNEQFF
NA,NA,TRBJ2-5,TRBV18,TGTGCCAGCTCACCGATTGAGGGGACCCAGTACTTC,CASSPIEGTQYF
few,NA,TRBJ1-2,TRBV20-1,TGCAGTACCCATACTGATGGCTACACCTTC,CSTHTDGYTF
many,TRBD2,TRBJ2-1,TRBV15,TGTGCCACCAGCAGAGATAGGGCGGGGGGGGATGAGCAGTTCTTC,CATSRDRAGGDEQFF
many,NA,TRBJ1-2,TRBV3-1,TGTGCCAGCAGCCTAGTGGGGAACTATGGCTACACCTTC,CASSLVGNYGYTF
many,NA,TRBJ2-2,TRBV24-1,TGTGCCACCAGTGATGTCTTGAGGCCAGACACCGGGGAGCTGTTTTTT,CATSDVLRPDTGELFF
NA,NA,TRBJ2-7,TRBV5-3,TGTGCCAGAAGCTTTGTGAGGGAGCAGTACTTC,CARSFVREQYF
NA,TRBD2,TRBJ2-3,TRBV7-3,TGTGCCAGCAGCTTAGGGGTAGGGGCTAGCGGGCGTGTAGATACGCAGTATTTT,CASSLGVGASGRVDTQYF
few,NA,TRBJ2-7,TRBV18,TGTGCCAGCTCACCGGCATTACTTCCCGAGCAGTACTTC,CASSPALLPEQYF
many,TRBD2,TRBJ2-1,TRBV2,TGTGCCAGCAGGGCGAGCGGGGGGCTTGGAAATGAGCAGTTCTTC,CASRASGGLGNEQFF
many,TRBD1,TRBJ2-7,TRBV12-3/TRBV12-4,TGTGCCAGCAGCCGCCGGACAGGAAGCTCCTACGAGCAGTACTTC,CASSRRTGSSYEQYF
many,NA,TRBJ2-1,TRBV24-1,TGTGCCACCAGTGATTTCGTGGGGAATGAGCAGTTCTTC,CATSDFVGNEQFF
many,TRBD2,TRBJ2-2,TRBV20-1,TGCAGTGCTAGATGGACTAGCGGGAGGGCTATGAACACCGGGGAGCTGTTTTTT,CSARWTSGRAMNTGELFF